Below, 30 T cell receptor beta chains from the same sample are listed, as sequenced in a study of T cell responses to AZD1222 COVID-19 vaccine listed by TCRdb under 2021. Library preparation was by the immunoSEQ multiplex PCR assay. The table was pulled from immuneACCESS by TCRdb, which kept in-frame rearrangements only. Such tables lose some clones; where checked, under half of the loss comes from unresolved V genes, and the rest has no known cause. Within this sample are roughly 48,000 clones, with about 88% of them counted one time only. About 5.2% of the sample is held by the ten biggest clonotypes. The time point label of this sample denotes: about 28 days (+/-7) after the second vaccine dose. This specimen was peripheral blood, taken 28 days after the second AZD1222 dose. The receptor set was obtained from an adult who received the AZD1222 COVID-19 vaccine.

V usage is TRBV7-8 and J usage is TRBJ1-6; TRBD1 is a possible D gene (6 bases). CDR3 length: 17 residues. Between the trimmed V and J ends, which lost 2 bases and 6 bases, there was a span of 17 bases. Germline CDR1 is SGHVS and CDR2 is FQNEAQ. CDR3: CASSLRGRVGPNSPLHF. The DNA for the CDR3 is TGTGCCAGCAGCTTACGGGGGCGGGTGGGTCCTAATTCACCCCTCCACTTT.

The V gene is TRBV19, the J gene TRBJ1-4; D not resolved. This CDR3 comprises 14 residues. V was trimmed by 1 base and J by 7 bases, leaving 10 bases between them. The germline V gene encodes CDR1 LNHDA and CDR2 SQIVND (reference sequence). CDR3 sequence reads: CASSIGRGSEKLFF. DNA of the CDR3: TGTGCCAGTAGTATAGGGAGAGGATCTGAAAAACTGTTTTTT.

The chain links TRBV11-2 to TRBJ2-5; D possibly uses TRBD1 or TRBD2 (5 bases each). The CDR3 length is 14 residues. With 5 bases removed from V and 5 bases from J, the gap between germline ends came to 15 bases. Germline loops: CDR1 SGHAT, CDR2 FQNNGV. The DNA for the CDR3 is TGTGCCAGCAGCCCCCGGTGGGGGTATGAGACCCAGTACTTC. Its protein product is CASSPRWGYETQYF.

This chain joins TRBV19 and TRBJ1-1; no firm D call. Germline V gene sequence: CDR1 LNHDA, CDR2 SQIVND (reference sequence). The CDR3 is 13 amino acids. V was clipped by 8 bases and J by 4 bases, with 14 bases between them. The chain's CDR3 is CASAPSVFTEAFF. DNA of the CDR3: TGTGCCAGTGCCCCAAGTGTGTTCACTGAAGCTTTCTTT. Variable domain in full (rest from reference TRBV19 and TRBJ1-1): DGGITQSPKYLFRKEGQNVTLSCEQNLNHDAMYWYRQDPGQGLRLIYYSQIVNDFQKGDIAEGYSVSREKKESFPLTVTSAQKNPTAFYLCASAPSVFTEAFFGQGTRLTVV.

The chain uses TRBV5-5 and TRBJ1-3; TRBD1 agrees at 9 bases. CDR3 length: 12 amino acids. V lost 4 bases to trimming and J lost 14 bases; unmatched junction nucleotides: 7. The germline V gene encodes CDR1 SGHKS and CDR2 YYEKEE (reference sequence). CDR3 bases: TGTGCCAGCAGCAACCAACGGGACAGGGTATATTTT. It codes for CASSNQRDRVYF.

A few counts support this clone. The genes are TRBV9 and TRBJ2-2; D unresolved. Trimming cost V 3 bases and J 3 bases, with 9 bases left between them. Germline V gene lookup returns CDR1 SGDLS and CDR2 YYNGEE. The CDR3 length is 14 residues. The CDR3 here is CASSGGLDTGELFF. Written as DNA, the CDR3 is TGTGCCAGCAGCGGGGGTTTGGACACCGGGGAGCTGTTTTTT.

The genes are TRBV24-1 and TRBJ2-7; tentatively, D is TRBD1 (6 bases). Trimming cost V 9 bases and J 2 bases, with 19 bases left between them. In germline, CDR1 is KGHDR, CDR2 SFDVKD. The CDR3 spans 15 residues. This CDR3 is CATPETGLPTYEQYF. The CDR3 bases are TGTGCCACCCCCGAGACAGGCCTCCCCACCTACGAGCAGTACTTC.

This chain uses TRBV2 with TRBJ1-4; D ambiguous. This CDR3 is built from 14 residues. V shed 3 bases and J shed 0 bases, with 5 bases lying between them. The germline V gene encodes CDR1 SNHLY and CDR2 FYNNEI. The CDR3, as DNA: TGTGCCAGCAGTGACAGTGCAACTAATGAAAAACTGTTTTTT. It encodes CASSDSATNEKLFF.

The sample holds a few counts of this clone. The gene calls are TRBV5-1 and TRBJ2-7; 7 nucleotides agree with TRBD2. Germline values: CDR1 SGHRS, CDR2 YFSETQ. V shed 1 base and J 5 bases; nucleotides not matched to a gene: 12. The CDR3 runs 16 residues. CDR3: CASSLLDSSGGHEQYF. CDR3 coding DNA: TGCGCCAGCAGCTTGTTGGACTCATCGGGGGGACACGAGCAGTACTTC. The complete variable domain, with remaining parts taken from reference TRBV5-1 and TRBJ2-7, reads KAGVTQTPRYLIKTRGQQVTLSCSPISGHRSVSWYQQTPGQGLQFLFEYFSETQRNKGNFPGRFSGRQFSNSRSEMNVSTLELGDSALYLCASSLLDSSGGHEQYFGPGTRLTVT.

The chain employs TRBV7-9 and TRBJ1-2; D may be TRBD1 (5 bases). Per the germline V gene, CDR1 is SEHNR and CDR2 is FQNEAQ (reference sequence). CDR3 length: 15 residues. The V end lost 5 bases, the J end lost 5 bases, and 18 bases lay between the germline ends. The CDR3 sequence: CASSPTRWGDYGYTF. The CDR3 bases are TGTGCCAGCAGCCCAACGAGGTGGGGGGATTATGGCTACACCTTC.

The chain employs TRBV4-1 and TRBJ2-3; possibly TRBD2 for D (7 bases). This CDR3 spans 17 amino acids. Trimming left V 4 bases short and J 1 base short, with 18 bases between. From germline, CDR1 is MGHRA and CDR2 YSYEKL. CDR3 coding DNA: TGCGCCAGCAGCCCGGGCGGGCGGGGGCCACGCACAGATACGCAGTATTTT. Translation: CASSPGGRGPRTDTQYF.

The V call is TRBV18, the J call TRBJ1-5, with D possibly being TRBD1 (5 bases). Germline CDR1 and CDR2: KGHSH and LQKENI. The CDR3 is made up of 18 amino acids. Trimming cost V 6 bases and J 0 bases, with 21 bases left between them. The CDR3 sequence is CASSPQGLGAYSNQPQHF. The CDR3 bases are TGTGCCAGCTCGCCCCAGGGTCTAGGGGCTTATAGCAATCAGCCCCAGCATTTT.

The chain joins TRBV6-5 to TRBJ2-3; 9 bases align to TRBD1. This CDR3 contains 15 residues. Trimming took 6 bases from V and 7 from J; bases not matched to a gene: 11. The germline V gene has CDR1 MNHEY and CDR2 SVGAGI. The CDR3 region has the DNA TGTGCCAGCAGGCAGGGACAGGGAGGTTGGAATACGCAGTATTTT. It codes for CASRQGQGGWNTQYF.

This chain uses TRBV4-3 with TRBJ1-2, with no clear D. The CDR3 is 12 residues long. With 2 bases removed from V and 6 bases from J, the gap between germline ends came to 7 bases. Looked up from germline, CDR1 is LGHNA and CDR2 is YSLEER. CDR3 amino acids: CASSQRGNGYTF. DNA of the CDR3: TGCGCCAGCAGCCAACGAGGTAATGGCTACACCTTC.

A note on this clone: At the DNA level, this CDR3 is encoded by other sequences in the same sample as well. The rearrangement uses TRBV14 and TRBJ2-7; no firm D call. Trimming took 0 bases from V and 7 from J, leaving 10 bases between them. The CDR3 sequence is 13 residues long. CDR1 and CDR2 from the germline V gene are SGHDN and FVKESK. CDR3 DNA: TGTGCCAGCAGCCAAGATCTTGGCAGTGAGCAGTACTTC. Its translation is CASSQDLGSEQYF.

The gene calls are TRBV4-1 and TRBJ1-4; TRBD1 matches 12 bases. The V and J ends lost 8 bases and 8 bases, in that order; junction bases with no gene match: 3. CDR1 is MGHRA and CDR2 is YSYEKL in the germline V gene. This CDR3 has 13 amino acids. CDR3 sequence reads: CASGGTGGEKLFF. The CDR3 coding sequence is TGCGCCAGCGGAGGGACAGGGGGCGAAAAACTGTTTTTT.

The V and J genes are TRBV11-2 and TRBJ2-3; 13 bases fit TRBD2. Trimming cost V 4 bases and J 0 bases; bases outside gene matches: 10. Germline CDR1 is SGHAT and CDR2 is FQNNGV. This CDR3 is built from 19 residues. DNA of the CDR3: TGTGCCAGCAGCTCTTTCGGAGGGACTAGCGGGGAAAGCACAGATACGCAGTATTTT. This encodes CASSSFGGTSGESTDTQYF.

The chain has TRBV6-4 and TRBJ2-5; the D gene is possibly TRBD2 (5 bases). The CDR3 covers 9 residues. Germline CDR1 and CDR2: MRHNA and SNTAGT. Between the trimmed V and J ends, which lost 7 bases and 10 bases, there was a span of 7 bases. CDR3 residues: CASTRDQYF. CDR3 in DNA: TGTGCCAGCACGAGGGACCAGTACTTC.

The V and J genes are TRBV29-1 and TRBJ2-1; no clear D. Deletions cut 4 bases from V and 8 bases from J, with 12 bases between. The CDR3 consists of 12 residues. Germline CDR1 reads SQVTM; CDR2 reads ANQGSEA. CDR3 sequence: CSVVHLSDEQFF. For the CDR3, the DNA is TGCAGCGTTGTTCACCTTTCAGATGAGCAGTTCTTC.

The chain has TRBV28 and TRBJ1-1; weak D call: TRBD1 (6 bases). V lost 6 bases and J lost 1, with 9 bases in between. CDR1 and CDR2 (germline): MDHEN, SYDVKM. This CDR3 contains 13 residues. The CDR3 nucleotides are TGTGCCAGCAGACCGACAGGGAACACTGAAGCTTTCTTT. Translation gives CASRPTGNTEAFF.

The chain carries TRBV2 and TRBJ1-6, with a weak D call TRBD1 (5 bases). V lost 4 bases, J lost 4 bases, and 20 bases lay in between. The CDR3 consists of 18 residues. The germline CDR1 and CDR2 sequences are SNHLY and FYNNEI. CDR3 protein: CASSGSAGSGRYNSPLHF. The CDR3 DNA reads TGTGCCAGCAGTGGATCTGCAGGGTCAGGGAGATATAATTCACCCCTCCACTTT.

The rearrangement joins TRBV10-3 to TRBJ1-4, with a weak D call TRBD1 (5 bases). Trimming shortened V by 3 bases and J by 0 bases, and 17 bases separated the two germline ends. CDR3 length: 18 residues. Germline V gene sequence: CDR1 ENHRY, CDR2 SYGVKD. In DNA form, the CDR3 reads TGTGCCATCAGTGAAGGGACTTCAGGGTTTGCAACTAATGAAAAACTGTTTTTT. This gives the protein CAISEGTSGFATNEKLFF.

The rearrangement links TRBV5-1 to TRBJ2-2, with 7 bases fitting TRBD2. In germline, CDR1 is SGHRS, CDR2 YFSETQ. Unmatched junction bases numbered 6, after V lost 4 bases and J lost 3 bases. CDR3 length: 15 residues. The CDR3 coding sequence is TGCGCCAGCAGCGGCGGGGGACCGGACACCGGGGAGCTGTTTTTT. It specifies CASSGGGPDTGELFF.

The J gene is TRBJ1-6, the V gene TRBV16; D gene ambiguous. The CDR3 extends over 16 amino acids. Germline V gives CDR1 KGHSY, CDR2 FQNENV. Trimming removed 4 bases at V and 5 bases at J, with 15 bases between. The CDR3 DNA is TGTGCCAGCAGCCGTTGGGAGGCCACTAATAATTCACCCCTCCACTTT. Its translation: CASSRWEATNNSPLHF.

The chain carries TRBV27 and TRBJ2-3; possibly TRBD2 for D (5 bases). The V gene lost 6 bases and the J gene lost 4 bases, with 17 bases spanning the gap. This CDR3 has 15 amino acids. The germline V gene has CDR1 MNHEY and CDR2 SMNVEV (reference sequence). The CDR3 sequence: CASSSNVGVPDTQYF. The CDR3 region has the DNA TGTGCCAGCAGCAGTAACGTCGGGGTCCCAGATACGCAGTATTTT.

The V and J genes are TRBV6-2 or TRBV6-3 and TRBJ1-5; D perhaps matches TRBD1 (5 bases). V lost 5 bases, J lost 0 bases, and 23 bases lay in between. This CDR3 contains 19 residues. Germline V gene data show CDR1 as MNHEY and CDR2 as SVGEGT. CDR3: CASSQQDHRKSHSNQPQHF. The DNA for the CDR3 is TGTGCCAGCAGTCAGCAAGATCACAGGAAGAGCCATAGCAATCAGCCCCAGCATTTT.

This clone was seen just once. This rearrangement joins TRBV5-1 to TRBJ1-5, with D possibly TRBD1 on 5 matching bases. Germline lookup yields CDR1 SGHRS and CDR2 YFSETQ. Trimming pared 4 bases from V and 1 base from J, leaving 6 bases between. The CDR3 consists of 13 residues. Here the CDR3 reads CASSRDSNQPQHF. Here the CDR3 DNA reads TGCGCCAGCAGCCGGGACAGCAATCAGCCCCAGCATTTT.

The chain uses TRBV7-8 and TRBJ1-2, with D possibly being TRBD1 (5 bases). The CDR3 is 12 amino acids. The germline V gene has CDR1 SGHVS and CDR2 FQNEAQ. The germline V and J ends were trimmed by 3 bases and 7 bases, with 9 bases remaining between them. CDR3 region: CASSLGDGGYTF. DNA for the CDR3: TGTGCCAGCAGCTTGGGGGATGGTGGCTACACCTTC. The complete variable domain, with remaining parts taken from reference TRBV7-8 and TRBJ1-2, reads GAGVSQSPRYKVAKRGQDVALRCDPISGHVSLFWYQQALGQGPEFLTYFQNEAQLDKSGLPSDRFFAERPEGSVSTLKIQRTQQEDSAVYLCASSLGDGGYTFGSGTRLTVV.

This sequence joins TRBV5-1 and TRBJ2-7; 7 positions match TRBD2. J gave up 3 bases and V 0 bases, and 6 bases lay outside the gene matches. In germline, CDR1 is SGHRS, CDR2 YFSETQ. The CDR3 sequence is 15 residues long. In DNA, the CDR3 is TGCGCCAGCAGCTTGGAACCCGGGGGGATCTACGAGCAGTACTTC. It encodes CASSLEPGGIYEQYF.

V gene TRBV7-9 combines with J gene TRBJ1-6; 8 positions agree with TRBD1. Germline lookup yields CDR1 SEHNR and CDR2 FQNEAQ (reference sequence). V lost 2 bases, J lost 10 bases, and 10 bases stayed unmatched. CDR3 length: 16 amino acids. This CDR3 reads CASSLSNTGGGSPLHF. The CDR3 nucleotides are TGTGCCAGCAGCTTAAGTAACACAGGGGGTGGATCACCCCTCCACTTT.